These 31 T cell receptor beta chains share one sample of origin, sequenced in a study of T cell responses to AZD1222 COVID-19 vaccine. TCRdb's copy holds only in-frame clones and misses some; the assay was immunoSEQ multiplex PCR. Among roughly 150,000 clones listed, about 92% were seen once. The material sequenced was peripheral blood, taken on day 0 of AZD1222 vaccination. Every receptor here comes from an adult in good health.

This CDR3 reads CASKRDGSNQPQHF. CDR3 bases: TGTGCCAGCAAGAGGGACGGTAGCAATCAGCCCCAGCATTTT. The chain links TRBV6-5 to TRBJ1-5; D possibly corresponds to TRBD1 (5 bases). The V end lost 7 bases, the J end lost 0 bases, and 10 bases lay between the germline ends. The CDR3 sequence is 14 residues long. CDR1 is MNHEY and CDR2 is SVGAGI in the germline V gene.

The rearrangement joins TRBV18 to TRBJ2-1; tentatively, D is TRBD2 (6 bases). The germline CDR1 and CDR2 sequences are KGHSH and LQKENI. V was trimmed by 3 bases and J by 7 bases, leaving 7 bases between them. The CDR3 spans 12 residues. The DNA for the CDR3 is TGTGCCAGCTCACCGGGGGGTAATGAGCAGTTCTTC. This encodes CASSPGGNEQFF.

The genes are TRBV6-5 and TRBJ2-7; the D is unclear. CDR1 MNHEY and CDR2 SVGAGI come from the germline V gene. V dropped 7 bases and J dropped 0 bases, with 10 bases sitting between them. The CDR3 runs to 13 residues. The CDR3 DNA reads TGTGCCAGCAACGGCAATTTCTCCTACGAGCAGTACTTC. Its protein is CASNGNFSYEQYF.

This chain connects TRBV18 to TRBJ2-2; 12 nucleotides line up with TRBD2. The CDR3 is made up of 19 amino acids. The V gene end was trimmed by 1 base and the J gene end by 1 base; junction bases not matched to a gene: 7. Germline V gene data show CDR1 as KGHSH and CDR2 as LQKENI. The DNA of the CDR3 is TGTGCCAGCTCACCACGTGTAAGACTAGCGGGAGTGAACACCGGGGAGCTGTTTTTT. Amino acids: CASSPRVRLAGVNTGELFF.

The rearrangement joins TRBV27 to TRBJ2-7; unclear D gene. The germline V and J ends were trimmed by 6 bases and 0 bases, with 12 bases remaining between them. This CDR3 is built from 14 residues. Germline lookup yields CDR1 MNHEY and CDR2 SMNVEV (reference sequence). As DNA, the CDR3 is TGTGCCAGCAGAACAAAGGCCAACTCCTACGAGCAGTACTTC. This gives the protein CASRTKANSYEQYF.

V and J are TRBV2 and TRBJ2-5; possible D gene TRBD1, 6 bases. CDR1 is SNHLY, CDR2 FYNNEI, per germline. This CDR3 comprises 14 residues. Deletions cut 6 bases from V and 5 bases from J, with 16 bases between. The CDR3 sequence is CASRAAGVVETQYF. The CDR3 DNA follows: TGTGCCAGCAGGGCGGCAGGGGTGGTGGAGACCCAGTACTTC.

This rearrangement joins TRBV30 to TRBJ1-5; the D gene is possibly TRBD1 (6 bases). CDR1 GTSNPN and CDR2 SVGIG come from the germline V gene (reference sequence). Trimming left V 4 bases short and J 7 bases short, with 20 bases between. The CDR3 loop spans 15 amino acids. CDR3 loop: CAWTPLDGGQQPQHF. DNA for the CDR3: TGTGCCTGGACCCCCCTGGATGGGGGGCAGCAGCCCCAGCATTTT. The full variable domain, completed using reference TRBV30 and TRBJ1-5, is SQTIHQWPATLVQPVGSPLSLECTVEGTSNPNLYWYRQAAGRGLQLLFYSVGIGQISSEVPQNLSASRPQDRQFILSSKKLLLSDSGFYLCAWTPLDGGQQPQHFGDGTRLSIL.

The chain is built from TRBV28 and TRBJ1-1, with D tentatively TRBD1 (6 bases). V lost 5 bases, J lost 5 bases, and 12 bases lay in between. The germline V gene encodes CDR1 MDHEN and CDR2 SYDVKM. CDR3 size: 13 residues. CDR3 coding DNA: TGTGCCAGCAGTCCAGGGGTTGGGACTGAAGCTTTCTTT. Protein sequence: CASSPGVGTEAFF.

CDR3 residues: CASSFFQGDEQFF. The CDR3 nucleotides read TGTGCCAGCAGTTTTTTTCAGGGGGATGAGCAGTTCTTC. The chain recombines TRBV12-3 or TRBV12-4 with TRBJ2-1, with 7 bases lining up with TRBD1. This CDR3 spans 13 amino acids. Trimming took 3 bases from V and 8 from J; bases not matched to a gene: 4.

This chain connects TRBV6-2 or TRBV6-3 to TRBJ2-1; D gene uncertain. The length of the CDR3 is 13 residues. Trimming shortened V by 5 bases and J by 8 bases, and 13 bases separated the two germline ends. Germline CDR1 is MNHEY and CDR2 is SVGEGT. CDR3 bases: TGTGCCAGCAGTCTGACGGGTTTTTATGAGCAGTTCTTC. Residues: CASSLTGFYEQFF.

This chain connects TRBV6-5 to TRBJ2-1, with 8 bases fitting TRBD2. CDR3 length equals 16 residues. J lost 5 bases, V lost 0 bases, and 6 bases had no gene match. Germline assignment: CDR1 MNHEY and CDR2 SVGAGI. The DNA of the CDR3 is TGTGCCAGCAGTTACTCGGGTAGCGGGGTTAACAATGAGCAGTTCTTC. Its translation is CASSYSGSGVNNEQFF.

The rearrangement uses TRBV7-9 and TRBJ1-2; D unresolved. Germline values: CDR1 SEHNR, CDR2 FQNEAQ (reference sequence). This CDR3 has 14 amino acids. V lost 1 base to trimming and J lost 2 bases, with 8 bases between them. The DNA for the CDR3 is TGTGCCAGCAGCTTAGGGACGGCCAACTATGGCTACACCTTC. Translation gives CASSLGTANYGYTF.

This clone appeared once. The chain's CDR3 is CASSVATGGAKAFF. The DNA for the CDR3 is TGTGCCAGCAGCGTAGCTACGGGGGGCGCAAAGGCTTTCTTT. The chain joins TRBV9 to TRBJ1-1, with D possibly matching TRBD1 (6 bases). Germline V gene sequence: CDR1 SGDLS, CDR2 YYNGEE. This CDR3 comprises 14 residues. Trimming pared 0 bases from V and 11 bases from J, leaving 17 bases between.

The CDR3 loop is CASSIPRGLGETQYF. As DNA, the CDR3 is TGTGCCAGCAGCATTCCGCGGGGGTTGGGAGAGACCCAGTACTTC. The chain employs TRBV6-2 or TRBV6-3 and TRBJ2-5; 7 bases align to TRBD2. Trimming cost V 6 bases and J 4 bases; bases outside gene matches: 11. This CDR3 spans 15 amino acids. Germline-derived CDR1 and CDR2 are MNHEY and SVGEGT.

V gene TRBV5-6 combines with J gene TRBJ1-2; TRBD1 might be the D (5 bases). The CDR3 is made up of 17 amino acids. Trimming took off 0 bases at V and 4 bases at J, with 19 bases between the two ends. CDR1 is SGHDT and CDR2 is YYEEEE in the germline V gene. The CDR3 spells CASSLGTGFSGIYGYTF. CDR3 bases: TGTGCCAGCAGCTTGGGTACGGGTTTTTCAGGGATCTATGGCTACACCTTC. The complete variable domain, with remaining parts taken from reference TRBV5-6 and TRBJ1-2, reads DAGVTQSPTHLIKTRGQQVTLRCSPKSGHDTVSWYQQALGQGPQFIFQYYEEEERQRGNFPDRFSGHQFPNYSSELNVNALLLGDSALYLCASSLGTGFSGIYGYTFGSGTRLTVV.

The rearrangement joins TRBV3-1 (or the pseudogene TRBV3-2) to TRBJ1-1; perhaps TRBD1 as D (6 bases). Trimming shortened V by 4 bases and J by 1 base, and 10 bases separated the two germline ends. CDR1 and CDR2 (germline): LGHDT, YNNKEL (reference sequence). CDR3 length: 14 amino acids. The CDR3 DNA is TGTGCCAGCAGCCCCAGGGGCGAGAACACTGAAGCTTTCTTT. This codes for CASSPRGENTEAFF.

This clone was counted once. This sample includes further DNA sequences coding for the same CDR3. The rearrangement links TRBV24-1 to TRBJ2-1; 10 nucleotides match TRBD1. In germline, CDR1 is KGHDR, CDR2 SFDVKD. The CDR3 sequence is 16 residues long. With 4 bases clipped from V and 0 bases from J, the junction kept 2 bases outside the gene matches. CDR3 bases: TGTGCCACCAGTGACTGGACAGGGGGCTCCTACAATGAGCAGTTCTTC. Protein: CATSDWTGGSYNEQFF.

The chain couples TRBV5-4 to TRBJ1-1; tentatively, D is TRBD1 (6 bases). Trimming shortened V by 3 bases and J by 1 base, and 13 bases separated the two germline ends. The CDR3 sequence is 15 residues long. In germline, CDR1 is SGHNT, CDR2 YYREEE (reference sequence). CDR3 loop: CASSYRAGRNTEAFF. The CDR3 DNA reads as TGTGCCAGCAGCTACAGGGCCGGCCGGAACACTGAAGCTTTCTTT.

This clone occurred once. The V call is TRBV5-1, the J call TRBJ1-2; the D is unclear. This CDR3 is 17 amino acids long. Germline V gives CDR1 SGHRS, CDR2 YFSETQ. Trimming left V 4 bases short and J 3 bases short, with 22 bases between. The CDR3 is CASSTALGSEVDYGYTF. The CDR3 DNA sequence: TGCGCCAGCAGCACCGCGTTGGGGTCGGAGGTCGACTATGGCTACACCTTC. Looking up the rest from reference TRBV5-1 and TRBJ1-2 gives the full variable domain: KAGVTQTPRYLIKTRGQQVTLSCSPISGHRSVSWYQQTPGQGLQFLFEYFSETQRNKGNFPGRFSGRQFSNSRSEMNVSTLELGDSALYLCASSTALGSEVDYGYTFGSGTRLTVV.

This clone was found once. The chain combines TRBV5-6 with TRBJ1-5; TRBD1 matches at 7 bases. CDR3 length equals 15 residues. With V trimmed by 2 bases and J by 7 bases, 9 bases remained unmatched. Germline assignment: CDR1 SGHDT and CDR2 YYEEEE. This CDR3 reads CASSFTGEYGQPQHF. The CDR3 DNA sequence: TGTGCCAGCAGCTTTACAGGGGAATACGGACAGCCCCAGCATTTT. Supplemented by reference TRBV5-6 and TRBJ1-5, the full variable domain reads DAGVTQSPTHLIKTRGQQVTLRCSPKSGHDTVSWYQQALGQGPQFIFQYYEEEERQRGNFPDRFSGHQFPNYSSELNVNALLLGDSALYLCASSFTGEYGQPQHFGDGTRLSIL.

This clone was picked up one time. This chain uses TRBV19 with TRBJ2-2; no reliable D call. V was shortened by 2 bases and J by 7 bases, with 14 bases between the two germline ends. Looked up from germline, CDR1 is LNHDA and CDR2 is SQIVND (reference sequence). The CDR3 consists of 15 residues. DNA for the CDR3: TGTGCCAGTAGTATAAACAAAGCCGCCCTCGGGGAGCTGTTTTTT. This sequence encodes CASSINKAALGELFF.

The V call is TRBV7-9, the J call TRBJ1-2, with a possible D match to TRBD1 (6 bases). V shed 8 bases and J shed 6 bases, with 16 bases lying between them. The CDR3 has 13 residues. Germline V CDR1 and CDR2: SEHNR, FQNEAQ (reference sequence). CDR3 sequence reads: CASGYIRTDGYTF. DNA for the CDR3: TGTGCCAGCGGGTATATAAGGACAGATGGCTACACCTTC.

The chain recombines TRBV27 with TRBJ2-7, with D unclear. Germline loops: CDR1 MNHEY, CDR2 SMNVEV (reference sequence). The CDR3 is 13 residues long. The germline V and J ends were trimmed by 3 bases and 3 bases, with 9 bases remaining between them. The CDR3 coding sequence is TGTGCCAGCAGTTTTGGAGTTCTCTACGAGCAGTACTTC. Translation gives CASSFGVLYEQYF.

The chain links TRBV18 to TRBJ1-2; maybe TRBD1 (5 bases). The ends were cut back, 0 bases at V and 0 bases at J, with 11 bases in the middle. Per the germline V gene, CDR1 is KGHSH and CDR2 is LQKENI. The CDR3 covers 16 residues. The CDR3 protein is CASSPPGGTTNYGYTF. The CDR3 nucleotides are TGTGCCAGCTCACCACCTGGGGGGACCACTAACTATGGCTACACCTTC.

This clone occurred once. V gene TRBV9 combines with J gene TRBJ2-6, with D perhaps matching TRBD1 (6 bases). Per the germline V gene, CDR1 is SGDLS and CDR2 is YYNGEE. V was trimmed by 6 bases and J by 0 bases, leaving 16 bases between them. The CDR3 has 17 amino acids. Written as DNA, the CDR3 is TGTGCCAGCAACGAGGACAGATTTTACTCTGGGGCCAACGTCCTGACTTTC. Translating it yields CASNEDRFYSGANVLTF.

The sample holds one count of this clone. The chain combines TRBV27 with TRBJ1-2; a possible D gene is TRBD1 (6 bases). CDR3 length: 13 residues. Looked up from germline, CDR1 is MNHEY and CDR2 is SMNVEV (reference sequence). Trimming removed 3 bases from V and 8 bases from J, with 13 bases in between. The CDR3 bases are TGTGCCAGCAGTTTTCGGGGGGCTGGCGGCTACACCTTC. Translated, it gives CASSFRGAGGYTF.

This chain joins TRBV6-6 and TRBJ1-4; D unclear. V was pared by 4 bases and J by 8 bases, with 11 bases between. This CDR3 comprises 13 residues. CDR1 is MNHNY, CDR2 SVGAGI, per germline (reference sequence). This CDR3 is CASSLVDQEKLFF. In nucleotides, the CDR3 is TGTGCCAGCAGTTTGGTGGACCAAGAAAAACTGTTTTTT.

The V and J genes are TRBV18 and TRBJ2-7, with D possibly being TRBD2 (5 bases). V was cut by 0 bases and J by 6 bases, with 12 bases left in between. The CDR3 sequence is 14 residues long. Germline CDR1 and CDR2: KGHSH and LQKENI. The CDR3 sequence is CASSPPSPRGEQYF. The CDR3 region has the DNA TGTGCCAGCTCACCACCGTCCCCTCGGGGCGAGCAGTACTTC.

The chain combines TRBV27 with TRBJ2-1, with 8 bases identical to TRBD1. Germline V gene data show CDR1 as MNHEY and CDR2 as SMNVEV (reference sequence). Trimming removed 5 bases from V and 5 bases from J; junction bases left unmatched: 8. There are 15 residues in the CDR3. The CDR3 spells CASSTTQGDHNEQFF. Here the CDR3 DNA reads TGTGCCAGCAGTACGACACAGGGGGACCACAATGAGCAGTTCTTC.

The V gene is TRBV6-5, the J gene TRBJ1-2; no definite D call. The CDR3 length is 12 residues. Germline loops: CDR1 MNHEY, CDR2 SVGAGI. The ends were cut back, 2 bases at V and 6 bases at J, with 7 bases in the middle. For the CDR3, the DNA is TGTGCCAGCAGTTACCCTGGGGATGGCTACACCTTC. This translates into CASSYPGDGYTF.

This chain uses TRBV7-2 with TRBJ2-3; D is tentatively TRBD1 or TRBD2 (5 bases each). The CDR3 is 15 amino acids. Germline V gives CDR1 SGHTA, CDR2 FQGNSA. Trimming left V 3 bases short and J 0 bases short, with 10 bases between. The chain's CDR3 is CASSLNGASTDTQYF. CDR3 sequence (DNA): TGTGCCAGCAGCTTGAACGGGGCGAGCACAGATACGCAGTATTTT.